This passage covers 21 T cell receptor beta chains from one sample sequenced in a study of blood T cell repertoires in COVID-19. Here immunoSEQ multiplex PCR was the method, and the copy in TCRdb shows in-frame clones only, minus some. This sample has hundreds of thousands of clones, with about nine tenths found just once. Sequenced material: PBMCs or T cells enriched from blood (not recorded which). These receptors originate from a woman under 30 who had recovered from COVID-19.

The chain links TRBV5-1 to TRBJ1-1; D call uncertain. V gave up 0 bases and J gave up 8 bases, with 14 bases separating them. The CDR3 totals 14 residues. The germline V gene encodes CDR1 SGHRS and CDR2 YFSETQ. The CDR3 coding sequence is TGCGCCAGCAGCTTGGGGTTAGAGGGAACCGAAGCTTTCTTT. It yields the protein CASSLGLEGTEAFF. Supplemented by reference TRBV5-1 and TRBJ1-1, the full variable domain reads KAGVTQTPRYLIKTRGQQVTLSCSPISGHRSVSWYQQTPGQGLQFLFEYFSETQRNKGNFPGRFSGRQFSNSRSEMNVSTLELGDSALYLCASSLGLEGTEAFFGQGTRLTVV.

V is TRBV7-8 and J is TRBJ2-1; no clear D gene. CDR1 and CDR2 from the germline V gene are SGHVS and FQNEAQ. Trimming pared 5 bases from V and 9 bases from J, leaving 8 bases between. The CDR3 has 11 residues. The CDR3 DNA reads as TGTGCCAGCAGCCAACTCGGTGAGCAGTTCTTC. Encoded protein: CASSQLGEQFF.

The chain carries TRBV15 and TRBJ1-1; D remains unclear. This CDR3 region has 14 residues. Germline-derived CDR1 and CDR2 are LNHNV and YYDKDF (reference sequence). V lost 0 bases and J 7 bases, leaving 12 bases between the germline ends. The CDR3 loop is CATSRDKGRDEAFF. CDR3 nucleotide sequence: TGTGCCACCAGCAGAGATAAGGGTCGGGATGAAGCTTTCTTT.

V is TRBV27 and J is TRBJ1-5; 7 bases line up with TRBD1. J was trimmed by 2 bases and V by 2 bases; bases with no gene match: 0. The CDR3 runs to 14 residues. Germline CDR1 and CDR2: MNHEY and SMNVEV (reference sequence). In DNA form, the CDR3 reads TGTGCCAGCAGTTTAACAGGGGGCAATCAGCCCCAGCATTTT. This codes for CASSLTGGNQPQHF.

This chain joins TRBV9 and TRBJ2-1, with TRBD1 matching 7 bases. The V gene's germline CDR1 is SGDLS and CDR2 YYNGEE. The CDR3 runs to 15 residues. Germline trimming cut 0 bases from V and 2 bases from J; bases unmatched to any gene: 2. The CDR3 sequence: CASSVDRGTYNEQFF. For the CDR3, the DNA is TGTGCCAGCAGCGTAGACAGGGGTACCTACAATGAGCAGTTCTTC.

This chain uses TRBV15 with TRBJ1-5, with a weak D call TRBD1 (5 bases). Per the germline V gene, CDR1 is LNHNV and CDR2 is YYDKDF (reference sequence). The CDR3 sequence is 14 residues long. With 5 bases removed from V and 0 bases from J, the gap between germline ends came to 8 bases. CDR3 in DNA: TGTGCCACCAGCCCAGGGTATAGCAATCAGCCCCAGCATTTT. The encoded protein is CATSPGYSNQPQHF.

V and J are TRBV9 and TRBJ2-7; D uncertain. Germline V gene sequence: CDR1 SGDLS, CDR2 YYNGEE. This CDR3 region has 15 residues. V was cut by 4 bases and J by 2 bases, with 16 bases left in between. CDR3 residues: CASSPHLEDAYEQYF. In DNA, the CDR3 is TGTGCCAGCAGCCCCCACCTAGAAGACGCCTACGAGCAGTACTTC.

To note about this clone: A read error may produce the germline difference seen at one junction end. This chain joins TRBV6-4 and TRBJ2-3; D may be TRBD2 (5 bases). The germline gives CDR1 MRHNA, CDR2 SNTAGT. This CDR3 is built from 16 residues. The CDR3 region has the DNA TGTGCCAGCAGCGACTCACACCGGGGAAGCACAGATACGCAGTATTTT. Translation gives CASSDSHRGSTDTQYF.

The rearrangement uses TRBV7-3 and TRBJ2-3, with a tentative D call TRBD1 (6 bases). Germline lookup yields CDR1 SGHTA and CDR2 FQGTGA. V was cut by 2 bases and J by 0 bases, with 15 bases left in between. The CDR3 runs 17 residues. This CDR3 reads CASSLDGTSASTDTQYF. The CDR3, as DNA: TGTGCCAGCAGCTTAGATGGGACAAGTGCTAGCACAGATACGCAGTATTTT.

The V call is TRBV3-1 (or the pseudogene TRBV3-2), the J call TRBJ2-2; 13 bases fit TRBD2. The CDR3 length is 16 residues. The ends lost 4 bases at V and 4 bases at J; junction bases unmatched: 3. Germline values: CDR1 LGHDT, CDR2 YNNKEL (reference sequence). CDR3 sequence: CASSRRTSGSTGELFF. The CDR3 DNA follows: TGTGCCAGCAGCCGGAGGACTAGCGGGAGCACCGGGGAGCTGTTTTTT.

The chain employs TRBV9 and TRBJ2-5, with a possible D match to TRBD2 (5 bases). The CDR3 spans 20 residues. The V end was cut by 0 bases, the J end by 5 bases, with 29 bases between. Germline assignment: CDR1 SGDLS and CDR2 YYNGEE. CDR3 bases: TGTGCCAGCAGCGTAGCGGGTAGCGCTTTAGAGGGTTACGAACCGGAGACCCAGTACTTC. Protein sequence: CASSVAGSALEGYEPETQYF.

The chain has TRBV27 and TRBJ2-7; 9 nucleotides align to TRBD1. V was pared by 6 bases and J by 2 bases, with 2 bases of the junction left unmatched. This CDR3 has 13 amino acids. Per germline, CDR1 MNHEY and CDR2 SMNVEV (reference sequence). The CDR3 region is CASSRQGAYEQYF. The CDR3 DNA reads TGTGCCAGCAGCCGACAGGGGGCCTACGAGCAGTACTTC.

About this clone: Other DNA sequences in this specimen translate into the identical CDR3. The chain combines TRBV3-1 (or the pseudogene TRBV3-2) with TRBJ2-7; D possibly corresponds to TRBD2 (5 bases). CDR3 length: 14 residues. With 1 base removed from V and 1 base from J, the gap between germline ends came to 8 bases. Per the germline V gene, CDR1 is LGHDT and CDR2 is YNNKEL (reference sequence). CDR3 in amino acids: CASSQVRGSYEQYF. CDR3 nucleotide sequence: TGTGCCAGCAGCCAAGTACGCGGGTCCTACGAGCAGTACTTC.

This rearrangement joins TRBV7-2 to TRBJ1-3, with a weak D call TRBD1 (5 bases). The germline V and J ends were trimmed by 2 bases and 4 bases, with 9 bases remaining between them. The CDR3 is 14 amino acids. Looked up from germline, CDR1 is SGHTA and CDR2 is FQGNSA. The CDR3: CASSLQGAGNTIYF. The CDR3 nucleotides are TGTGCCAGCAGCTTACAGGGTGCGGGAAACACCATATATTTT.

The chain is built from TRBV5-1 and TRBJ1-3; 9 nucleotides line up with TRBD1. Looked up from germline, CDR1 is SGHRS and CDR2 is YFSETQ. The CDR3 has 15 amino acids. Trimming at V came to 4 bases and at J to 4 bases, leaving 6 bases not matched to a gene. The CDR3 sequence is CASSAVQGAGNTIYF. The CDR3, as DNA: TGCGCCAGCAGCGCGGTACAGGGGGCCGGAAACACCATATATTTT.

The gene calls are TRBV27 and TRBJ1-1, with unresolved D. V shed 8 bases and J shed 0 bases, with 10 bases lying between them. Germline V gives CDR1 MNHEY, CDR2 SMNVEV (reference sequence). The CDR3 has 13 amino acids. In DNA, the CDR3 is TGTGCCAGCCGCCGGGGTATGAACACTGAAGCTTTCTTT. This codes for CASRRGMNTEAFF.

The rearrangement joins TRBV11-3 to TRBJ1-1; D uncertain. The length of the CDR3 is 13 residues. Germline loops: CDR1 SGHNT, CDR2 YENEEA. Trimming removed 5 bases from V and 3 bases from J, with 10 bases in between. The CDR3 region has the DNA TGTGCCAGCAGCGCTCGAGGCCACACTGAAGCTTTCTTT. Translated, it gives CASSARGHTEAFF. The full variable domain, with the rest looked up from reference TRBV11-3 and TRBJ1-1, is EAGVVQSPRYKIIEKKQPVAFWCNPISGHNTLYWYLQNLGQGPELLIRYENEEAVDDSQLPKDRFSAERLKGVDSTLKIQPAELGDSAVYLCASSARGHTEAFFGQGTRLTVV.

The rearrangement uses TRBV6-5 and TRBJ2-7, with 8 positions matching TRBD2. Germline V gives CDR1 MNHEY, CDR2 SVGAGI. CDR3 length: 14 amino acids. V was clipped by 5 bases and J by 2 bases; unmatched bases: 5. This CDR3 reads CASSRTGGPYEQYF. For the CDR3, the DNA is TGTGCCAGCAGTCGAACGGGAGGGCCCTACGAGCAGTACTTC.

The chain employs TRBV10-3 and TRBJ1-4; D possibly corresponds to TRBD1 (5 bases). The CDR3 loop spans 15 amino acids. The germline gives CDR1 ENHRY, CDR2 SYGVKD. V was cut by 2 bases and J by 4 bases, with 11 bases left in between. The CDR3 region is CAISEGGSGNEKLFF. Written as DNA, the CDR3 is TGTGCCATCAGTGAGGGGGGGAGCGGTAATGAAAAACTGTTTTTT.

The chain links TRBV3-1 (or the pseudogene TRBV3-2) to TRBJ2-7; TRBD2 matches 12 bases. CDR3 length equals 15 residues. The germline CDR1 and CDR2 sequences are LGHDT and YNNKEL (reference sequence). Trimming removed 2 bases from V and 5 bases from J; junction bases left unmatched: 4. In nucleotides, the CDR3 is TGTGCCAGCAGCCAAACTAGCGGGAGGAGGGACGAGCAGTACTTC. It encodes CASSQTSGRRDEQYF.

This chain connects TRBV29-1 to TRBJ1-4; 11 bases fit TRBD1. CDR3 size: 14 residues. Germline trimming cut 0 bases from V and 7 bases from J; bases unmatched to any gene: 1. The germline gives CDR1 SQVTM, CDR2 ANQGSEA. Here the CDR3 reads CSVEDGTGGEKLFF. DNA of the CDR3: TGCAGCGTTGAAGATGGGACAGGGGGTGAAAAACTGTTTTTT.